Sequencing of this T cell receptor (beta chain) was carried out in a study of radiotherapy plus CTLA-4 blockade in lung cancer (dated by TCRdb to the late 2010s). Describing the broader study: Among the enrolled patients, roughly 19% had an objective response, and 31% reached disease control. Overall study results and their limits: The strongest predictors of response were reported to be early dynamic shifts in blood T cell clones along with a rise in serum interferon-beta following radiation. After treatment with radiotherapy and ipilimumab, TCR clones that originated in tumors expanded in peripheral blood.

Receptor libraries were prepared by the immunoSEQ multiplex PCR assay. TCRdb mirrors the immuneACCESS table, restricted to in-frame sequences. Some clones are absent from its copies; in checked studies, under half trace to an unresolved V gene, and the reason for the others is unknown. Across this sample there are about 64,000 clones, with around 74% seen only once. The ten largest clones capture about 8% of the sample. As for this clone: The antigen this receptor binds is unknown. Nothing much larger sits one base from this clone, and base qualities are not available.

Focal radiation therapy combined with CTLA-4 blockade (ipilimumab) was tested in patients with chemo-refractory metastatic non-small-cell lung cancer. Via the germline V gene, CDR1 is SGHTA and CDR2 FQGNSA. Trimming costs V 2 bases and J 7 bases, and their ends lie 11 bases apart. Its CDR3 holds 13 amino acids, cysteine through phenylalanine. Kept here is only the CDR3 DNA, which spans 39 bases and is read in frame from base 1. Sequencing was performed on peripheral blood, taken from a patient treated with radiotherapy plus ipilimumab. The chain was built from TRBV7-2 and TRBJ1-2; the D gene is possibly TRBD1, with 5 bases matching. The receptor was isolated from a human donor with non-small cell lung cancer whose response to radiotherapy plus ipilimumab could not be evaluated. The sequenced DNA: TGTGCCAGCAGCTTACGACAGAAGGGTGGCTACACCTTC. This is translated as CASSLRQKGGYTF.